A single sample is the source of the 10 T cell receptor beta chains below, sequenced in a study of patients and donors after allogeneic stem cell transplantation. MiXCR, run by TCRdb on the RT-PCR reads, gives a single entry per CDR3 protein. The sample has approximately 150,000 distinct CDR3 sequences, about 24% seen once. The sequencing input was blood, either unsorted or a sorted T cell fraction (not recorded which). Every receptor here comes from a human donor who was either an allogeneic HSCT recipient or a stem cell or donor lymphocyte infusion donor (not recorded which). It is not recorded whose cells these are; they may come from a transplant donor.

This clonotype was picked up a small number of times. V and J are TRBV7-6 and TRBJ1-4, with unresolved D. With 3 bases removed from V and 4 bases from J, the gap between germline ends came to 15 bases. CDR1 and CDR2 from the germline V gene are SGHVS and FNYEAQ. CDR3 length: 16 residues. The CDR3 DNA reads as TGTGCCAGCAGCTTCCGTCGTCAGCCCTATAATGAAAAACTGTTTTTT. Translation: CASSFRRQPYNEKLFF.

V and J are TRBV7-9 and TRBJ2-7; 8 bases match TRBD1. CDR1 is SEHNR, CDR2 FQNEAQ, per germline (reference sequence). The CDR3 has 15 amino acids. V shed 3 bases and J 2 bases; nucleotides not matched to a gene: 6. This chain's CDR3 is CASSFSQQGAYEQYF. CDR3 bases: TGTGCCAGCAGCTTTAGTCAACAGGGGGCCTACGAGCAGTACTTC.

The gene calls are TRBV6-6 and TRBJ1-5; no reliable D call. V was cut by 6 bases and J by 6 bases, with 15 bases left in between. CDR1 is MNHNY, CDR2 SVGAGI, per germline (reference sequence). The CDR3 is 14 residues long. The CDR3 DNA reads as TGTGCCAGCAGCCCGTTTGGGGTTGTTCAGCCCCAGCATTTT. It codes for CASSPFGVVQPQHF.

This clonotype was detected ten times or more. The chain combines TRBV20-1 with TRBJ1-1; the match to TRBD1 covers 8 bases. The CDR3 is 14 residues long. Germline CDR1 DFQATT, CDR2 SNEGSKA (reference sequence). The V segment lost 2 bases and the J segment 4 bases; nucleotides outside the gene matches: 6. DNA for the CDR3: TGCAGTGCTAGATCCGACACAGGGGGCACTGAAGCTTTCTTT. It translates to CSARSDTGGTEAFF.

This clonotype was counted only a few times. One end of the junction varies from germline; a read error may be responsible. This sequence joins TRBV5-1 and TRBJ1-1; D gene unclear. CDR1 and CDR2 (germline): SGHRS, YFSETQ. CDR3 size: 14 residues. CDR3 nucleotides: TGCGCCAGCAGCTTGGGGAGCGCAGAAACTGAAGTTTTCTTT. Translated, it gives CASSLGSAETEVFF.

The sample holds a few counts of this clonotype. The chain's CDR3 is CSVTSGGANGYTF. Written as DNA, the CDR3 is TGCAGCGTTACCTCGGGGGGGGCGAATGGCTACACCTTC. The genes are TRBV29-1 and TRBJ1-2; tentatively, D is TRBD1 (6 bases). Trimming removed 5 bases at V and 6 bases at J, with 16 bases between. The CDR3 is 13 amino acids. Germline V gene sequence: CDR1 SQVTM, CDR2 ANQGSEA. The full variable domain, rest sourced from reference TRBV29-1 and TRBJ1-2, is SAVISQKPSRDICQRGTSLTIQCQVDSQVTMMFWYRQQPGQSLTLIATANQGSEATYESGFVIDKFPISRPNLTFSTLTVSNMSPEDSSIYLCSVTSGGANGYTFGSGTRLTVV.

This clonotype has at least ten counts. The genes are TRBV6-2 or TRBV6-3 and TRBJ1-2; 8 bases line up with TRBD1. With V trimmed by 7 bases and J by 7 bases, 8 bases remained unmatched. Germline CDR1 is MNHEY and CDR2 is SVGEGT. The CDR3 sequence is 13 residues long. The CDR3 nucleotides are TGTGCCAGCAACGGACAGGGACGGGGTGGCTACACCTTC. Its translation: CASNGQGRGGYTF.

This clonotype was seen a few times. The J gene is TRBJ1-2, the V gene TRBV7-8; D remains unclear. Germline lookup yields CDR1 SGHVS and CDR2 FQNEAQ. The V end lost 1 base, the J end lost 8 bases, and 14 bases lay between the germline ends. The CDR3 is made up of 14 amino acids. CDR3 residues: CASSLDAWGLGYTF. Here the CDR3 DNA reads TGTGCCAGCAGCTTAGACGCTTGGGGTTTAGGCTACACCTTC.

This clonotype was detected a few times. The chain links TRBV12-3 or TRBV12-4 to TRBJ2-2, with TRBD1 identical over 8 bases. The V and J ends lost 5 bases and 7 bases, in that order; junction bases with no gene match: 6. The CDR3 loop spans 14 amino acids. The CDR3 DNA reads TGTGCCAGCAGTAGTACAGGGGGGAACGGGGAGCTGTTTTTT. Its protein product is CASSSTGGNGELFF.

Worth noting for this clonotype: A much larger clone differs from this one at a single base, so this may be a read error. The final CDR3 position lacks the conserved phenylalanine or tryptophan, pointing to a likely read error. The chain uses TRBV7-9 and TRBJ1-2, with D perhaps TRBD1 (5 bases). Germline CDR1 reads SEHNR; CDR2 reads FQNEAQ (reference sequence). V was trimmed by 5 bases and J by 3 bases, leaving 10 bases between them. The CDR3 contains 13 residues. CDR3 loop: CASSQWGDYGYTL. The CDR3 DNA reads TGTGCCAGCAGCCAGTGGGGGGACTATGGCTACACCTTA.